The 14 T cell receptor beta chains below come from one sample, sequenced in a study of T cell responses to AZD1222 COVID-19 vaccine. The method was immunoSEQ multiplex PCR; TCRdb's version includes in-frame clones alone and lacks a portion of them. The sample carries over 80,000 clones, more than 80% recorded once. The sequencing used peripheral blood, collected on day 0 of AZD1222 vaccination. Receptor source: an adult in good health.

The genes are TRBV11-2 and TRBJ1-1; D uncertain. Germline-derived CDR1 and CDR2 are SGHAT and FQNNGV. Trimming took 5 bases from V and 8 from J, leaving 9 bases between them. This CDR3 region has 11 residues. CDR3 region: CASSALNEAFF. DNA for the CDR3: TGTGCCAGCAGCGCCCTCAACGAAGCTTTCTTT.

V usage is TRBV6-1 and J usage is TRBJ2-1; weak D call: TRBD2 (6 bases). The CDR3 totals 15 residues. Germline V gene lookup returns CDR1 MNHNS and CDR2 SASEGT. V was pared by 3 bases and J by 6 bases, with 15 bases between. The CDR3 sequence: CASSEEGSPSNEQFF. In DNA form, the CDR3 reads TGTGCCAGCAGTGAGGAGGGGTCCCCATCCAATGAGCAGTTCTTC.

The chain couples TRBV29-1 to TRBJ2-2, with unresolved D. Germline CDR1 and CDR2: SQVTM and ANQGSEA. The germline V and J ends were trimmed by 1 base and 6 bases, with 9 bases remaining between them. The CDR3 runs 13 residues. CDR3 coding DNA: TGCAGCGTTGAAGGACCTCTTTCCGGGGAGCTGTTTTTT. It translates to CSVEGPLSGELFF.

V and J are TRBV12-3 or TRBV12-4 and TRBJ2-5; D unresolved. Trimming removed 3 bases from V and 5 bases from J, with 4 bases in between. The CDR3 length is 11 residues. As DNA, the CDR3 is TGTGCCAGCAGTTTGGGTGAGACCCAGTACTTC. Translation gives CASSLGETQYF.

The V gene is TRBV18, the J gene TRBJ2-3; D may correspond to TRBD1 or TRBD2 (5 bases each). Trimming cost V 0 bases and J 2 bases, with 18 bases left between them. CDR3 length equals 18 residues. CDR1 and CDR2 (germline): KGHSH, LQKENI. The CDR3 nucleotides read TGTGCCAGCTCACCACCACGTGGTACGGGGCCTCACACAGATACGCAGTATTTT. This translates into CASSPPRGTGPHTDTQYF.

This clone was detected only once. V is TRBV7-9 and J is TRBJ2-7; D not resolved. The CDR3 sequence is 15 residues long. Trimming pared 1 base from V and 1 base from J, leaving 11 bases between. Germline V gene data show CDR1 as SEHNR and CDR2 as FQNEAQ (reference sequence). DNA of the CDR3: TGTGCCAGCAGCTTAGGTGACATTCCGTCCTACGAGCAGTACTTC. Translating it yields CASSLGDIPSYEQYF. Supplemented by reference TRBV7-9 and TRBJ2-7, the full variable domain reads DTGVSQNPRHKITKRGQNVTFRCDPISEHNRLYWYRQTLGQGPEFLTYFQNEAQLEKSRLLSDRFSAERPKGSFSTLEIQRTEQGDSAMYLCASSLGDIPSYEQYFGPGTRLTVT.

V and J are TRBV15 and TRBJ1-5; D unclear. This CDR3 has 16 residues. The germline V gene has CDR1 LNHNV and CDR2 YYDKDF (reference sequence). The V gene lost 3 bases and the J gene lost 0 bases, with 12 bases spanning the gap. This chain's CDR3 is CATSSSLGLSNQPQHF. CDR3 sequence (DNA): TGTGCCACCAGCAGTAGCCTCGGGCTTAGCAATCAGCCCCAGCATTTT.

The CDR3 region is CASSGVAGGLYEQYF. CDR3 DNA sequence: TGCGCCAGCAGCGGGGTAGCGGGAGGACTATACGAGCAGTACTTC. The chain joins TRBV10-2 to TRBJ2-7; TRBD2 agrees at 10 bases. This CDR3 has 15 amino acids. Germline CDR1 reads WSHSY; CDR2 reads SAAADI. Trimming at V came to 6 bases and at J to 4 bases, leaving 9 bases not matched to a gene.

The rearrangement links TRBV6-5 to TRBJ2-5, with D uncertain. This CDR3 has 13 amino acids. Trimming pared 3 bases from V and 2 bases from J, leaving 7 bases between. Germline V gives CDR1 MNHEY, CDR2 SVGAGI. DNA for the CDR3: TGTGCCAGCAGTTATAAAGGGCAAGAGACCCAGTACTTC. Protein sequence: CASSYKGQETQYF.

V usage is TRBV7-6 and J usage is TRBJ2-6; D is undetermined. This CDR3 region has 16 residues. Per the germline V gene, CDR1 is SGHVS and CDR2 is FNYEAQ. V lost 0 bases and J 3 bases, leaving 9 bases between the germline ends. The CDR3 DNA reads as TGTGCCAGCAGCTTAGCGGGTAGGGATGGGGCCAACGTCCTGACTTTC. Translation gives CASSLAGRDGANVLTF. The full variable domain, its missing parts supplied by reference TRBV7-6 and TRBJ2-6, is GAGVSQSPRYKVTKRGQDVALRCDPISGHVSLYWYRQALGQGPEFLTYFNYEAQQDKSGLPNDRFSAERPEGSISTLTIQRTEQRDSAMYRCASSLAGRDGANVLTFGAGSRLTVL.

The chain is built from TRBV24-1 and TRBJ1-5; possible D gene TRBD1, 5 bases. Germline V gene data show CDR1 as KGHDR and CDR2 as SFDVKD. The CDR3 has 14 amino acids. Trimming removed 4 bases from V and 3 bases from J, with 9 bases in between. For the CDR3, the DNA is TGTGCCACCAGTGAAAGGGGCGTCAATCAGCCCCAGCATTTT. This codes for CATSERGVNQPQHF.

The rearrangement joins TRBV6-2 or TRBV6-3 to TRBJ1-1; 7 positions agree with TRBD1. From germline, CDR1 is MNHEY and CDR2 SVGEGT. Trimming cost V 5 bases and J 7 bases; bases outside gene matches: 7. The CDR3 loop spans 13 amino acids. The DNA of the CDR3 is TGTGCCAGCAGTCTAAGGGGGCCTGGTGAAGCTTTCTTT. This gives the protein CASSLRGPGEAFF.

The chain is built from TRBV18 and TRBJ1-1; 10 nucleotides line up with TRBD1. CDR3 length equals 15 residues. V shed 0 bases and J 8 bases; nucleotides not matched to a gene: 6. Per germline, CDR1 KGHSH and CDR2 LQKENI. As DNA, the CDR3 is TGTGCCAGCTCACCACCGGGACAGGGGCTGAGAGAAGCTTTCTTT. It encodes CASSPPGQGLREAFF. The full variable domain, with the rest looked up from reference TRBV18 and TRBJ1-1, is NAGVMQNPRHLVRRRGQEARLRCSPMKGHSHVYWYRQLPEEGLKFMVYLQKENIIDESGMPKERFSAEFPKEGPSILRIQQVVRGDSAAYFCASSPPGQGLREAFFGQGTRLTVV.

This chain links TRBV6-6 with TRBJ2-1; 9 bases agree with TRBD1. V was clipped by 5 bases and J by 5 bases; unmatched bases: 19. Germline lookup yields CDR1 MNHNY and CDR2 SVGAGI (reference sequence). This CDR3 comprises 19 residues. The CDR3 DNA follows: TGTGCCAGCAGTCCCCCGAGGGGACAGGGAACCTTACTCAACAATGAGCAGTTCTTC. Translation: CASSPPRGQGTLLNNEQFF.